These 2 T cell receptor beta chains came from one sample sequenced in a study of shared T cell receptors in the human thymus. The protocol was immunoSEQ multiplex PCR, while the TCRdb copy is restricted to in-frame clones and leaves out a portion. The repertoire holds approximately 660,000 clones, with 70% to 90% as singletons. These records were also assigned to another study, of human thymus T cells.

Specimen: thymocytes. The receptors were sampled from a boy younger than two with a congenital heart defect.

The chain links TRBV6-5 to TRBJ2-5; maybe TRBD2 (5 bases). CDR3 length: 15 amino acids. The germline CDR1 and CDR2 sequences are MNHEY and SVGAGI. Trimming pared 2 bases from V and 1 base from J, leaving 11 bases between. The CDR3 sequence: CASSYDSAIQETQYF. The CDR3 DNA reads TGTGCCAGCAGTTACGATAGCGCCATCCAAGAGACCCAGTACTTC.

The rearrangement links TRBV27 to TRBJ2-1, with 9 bases fitting TRBD1. The CDR3 consists of 13 residues. Germline values: CDR1 MNHEY, CDR2 SMNVEV (reference sequence). V lost 6 bases to trimming and J lost 9 bases; unmatched junction nucleotides: 6. The DNA of the CDR3 is TGTGCCAGCAGGGACAGGGGTTCAAGTGAGCAGTTCTTC. This translates into CASRDRGSSEQFF.